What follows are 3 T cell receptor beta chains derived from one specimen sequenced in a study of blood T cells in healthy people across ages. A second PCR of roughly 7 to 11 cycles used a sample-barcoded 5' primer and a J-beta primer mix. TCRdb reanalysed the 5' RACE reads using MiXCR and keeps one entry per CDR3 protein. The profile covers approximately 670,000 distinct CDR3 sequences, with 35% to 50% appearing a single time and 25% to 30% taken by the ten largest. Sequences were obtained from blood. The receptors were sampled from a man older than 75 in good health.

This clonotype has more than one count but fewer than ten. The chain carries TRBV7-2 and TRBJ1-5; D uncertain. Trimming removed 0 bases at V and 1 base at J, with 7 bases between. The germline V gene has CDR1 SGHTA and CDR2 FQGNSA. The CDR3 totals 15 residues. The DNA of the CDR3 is TGTGCCAGCAGCTTAGCCCCTTGGAGCAATCAGCCCCAGCATTTT. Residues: CASSLAPWSNQPQHF.

DNA for the CDR3: TGTGCCAGCAGCCAAGAACCAGGCACCTCTGGAAACACCATATATTTT. Protein product: CASSQEPGTSGNTIYF. This chain joins TRBV3-1 and TRBJ1-3; unclear D gene. The CDR3 contains 16 residues. Germline-derived CDR1 and CDR2 are LGHDT and YNNKEL (reference sequence). Trimming took off 0 bases at V and 0 bases at J, with 9 bases between the two ends.

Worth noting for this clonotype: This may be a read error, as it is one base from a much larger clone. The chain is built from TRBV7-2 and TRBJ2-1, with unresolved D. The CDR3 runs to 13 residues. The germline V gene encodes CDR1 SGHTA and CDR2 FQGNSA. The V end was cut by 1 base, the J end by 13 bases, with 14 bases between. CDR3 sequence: CASSLGQTETQFF. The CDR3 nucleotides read TGTGCCAGCAGCTTAGGGCAGACGGAGACCCAGTTCTTC.